The clone carrying this T cell receptor (beta chain) came up many times. Its antigen is undetermined. The data are from a study of tumor-infiltrating lymphocytes in primary liver carcinoma. Researchers generated TCR beta cDNA from approximately 450 ng of total RNA, relying on a constant-region primer. Slightly modified ARM-PCR, run as three nested multiplex PCR rounds, produced the TCR beta libraries. Researchers ran the first two PCR rounds for roughly 10 cycles each with TRBV1-TRBV30 forward primers and a C-beta reverse primer. TCRdb processed the multiplex PCR reads anew with MiXCR; each CDR3 protein has one entry. The sample contains 47,000 or so distinct CDR3 sequences, about 73% of which appear only once. CDR1 is LGHNA, CDR2 YNFKEQ, per germline. V was clipped by 4 bases and J by 6 bases, with 30 bases between them. This CDR3 is built from 19 residues. The 20-30 mg bulk tissue piece was not sorted before simultaneous RNA and DNA extraction. Every one of the tumor samples had a viable tumor cell content above 75%.

The study, taken as a whole, reports: Blood had a significantly lower top-250-clone fraction than tumors did (p = 0.039). Paired tumor-adjacent and tumor-blood samples overlapped less than tumor region pairs did.

The clonotype comes from a man aged 35-49 years with primary liver carcinoma and hepatitis B virus infection. Specimen: liver tumor tissue from sampling region 3. Subset denoted: tumor region T3, left-lateral pole. The chain couples TRBV4-2 to TRBJ2-5; D is possibly TRBD1 (5 bases). CDR3 sequence reads: CASSRTWSSTGATGKTQYF. The CDR3 DNA is TGTGCCAGCAGCCGGACCTGGTCCTCAACAGGAGCTACTGGAAAGACCCAGTACTTC.